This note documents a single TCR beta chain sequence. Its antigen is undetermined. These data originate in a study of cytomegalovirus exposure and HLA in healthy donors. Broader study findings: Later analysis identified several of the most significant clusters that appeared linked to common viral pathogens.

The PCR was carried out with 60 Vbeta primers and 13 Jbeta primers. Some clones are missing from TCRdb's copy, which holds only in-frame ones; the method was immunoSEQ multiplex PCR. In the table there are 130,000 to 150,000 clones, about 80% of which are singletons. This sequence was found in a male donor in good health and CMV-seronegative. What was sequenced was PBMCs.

The CDR3 reads CAWTPGGNTEAFF. As DNA, the CDR3 is TGTGCCTGGACCCCCGGCGGGAACACTGAAGCTTTCTTT. The V call is TRBV30, the J call TRBJ1-1, with D unclear. Per the germline V gene, CDR1 is GTSNPN and CDR2 is SVGIG (reference sequence). Between the trimmed V and J ends, which lost 4 bases and 1 base, there was a span of 10 bases. The CDR3 sequence is 13 residues long.